This TCR beta chain was retrieved from a study of cytomegalovirus exposure and HLA in healthy donors. Findings and limits, study-wide: Reportedly, cytomegalovirus status was diagnosed with high sensitivity and specificity.

In the case of this clone: Its antigen is not known.

Germline V gene lookup returns CDR1 GTSNPN and CDR2 SVGIG (reference sequence). The CDR3 extends over 13 amino acids. Trimming stripped 3 bases from V and 5 bases from J, with 12 bases between. PCR was performed using 60 Vbeta and 13 Jbeta primers. Clones were sequenced by immunoSEQ multiplex PCR, and TCRdb holds only the in-frame ones, with some missing. The sample includes fewer than 250,000 clones, 85% of them seen just once. This chain joins TRBV30 and TRBJ2-3; the D is unclear. The material sequenced was PBMCs. The receptor's source is a human donor in good health. The CDR3 sequence is CAWSPEWVDTQYF. CDR3 nucleotides: TGTGCCTGGAGCCCGGAGTGGGTAGATACGCAGTATTTT.